Below, 11 T cell receptor beta chains from the same sample are listed, as sequenced in a study of blood T cell repertoires in COVID-19. Sequencing used immunoSEQ multiplex PCR; TCRdb keeps in-frame clones, though not all of them. Here the sample spans about 71,000 clones, around 80% being singletons. The sequencing input was peripheral blood. The receptors were sampled from a woman older than 75 with acute or convalescent COVID-19.

The chain recombines TRBV6-2 or TRBV6-3 with TRBJ2-2; D unclear. V shed 4 bases and J shed 2 bases, with 8 bases lying between them. The CDR3 contains 14 residues. Looked up from germline, CDR1 is MNHEY and CDR2 is SVGEGT. The CDR3 DNA sequence: TGTGCCAGCAGTTGGCAGCGAAACACCGGGGAGCTGTTTTTT. Protein sequence: CASSWQRNTGELFF.

The rearrangement links TRBV6-6 to TRBJ2-7; 9 bases are a match to TRBD1. V was pared by 5 bases and J by 5 bases, with 10 bases of the junction left unmatched. Per germline, CDR1 MNHNY and CDR2 SVGAGI (reference sequence). The CDR3 is 15 amino acids. The DNA for the CDR3 is TGTGCCAGCAGTCCCCCGGGACAGGGTTTCCACGAGCAGTACTTC. Translation: CASSPPGQGFHEQYF.

This clone was counted a single time. This chain connects TRBV6-5 to TRBJ2-7; 9 positions agree with TRBD1. Germline V gene lookup returns CDR1 MNHEY and CDR2 SVGAGI. After removal of 0 bases from V and 2 bases from J, the junction contained 2 bases not matched to a gene. The CDR3 loop spans 15 amino acids. The CDR3 bases are TGTGCCAGCAGTTACTCATGGACAGGGGCCTACGAGCAGTACTTC. Encoded protein: CASSYSWTGAYEQYF.

This clone was observed a few times. The chain recombines TRBV19 with TRBJ2-7; D perhaps matches TRBD2 (6 bases). The V end was cut by 5 bases, the J end by 0 bases, with 23 bases between. The V gene's germline CDR1 is LNHDA and CDR2 SQIVND (reference sequence). The CDR3 runs 18 residues. The CDR3 here is CASSRSVGRGGYSYEQYF. As DNA, the CDR3 is TGTGCCAGTAGTCGGAGCGTAGGACGCGGAGGGTACTCCTACGAGCAGTACTTC.

This chain's CDR3 is CASSIGWSDGYTF. CDR3 bases: TGTGCCAGTAGTATTGGGTGGAGTGATGGCTACACCTTC. The gene calls are TRBV19 and TRBJ1-2, with D unclear. The germline V and J ends were trimmed by 3 bases and 6 bases, with 11 bases remaining between them. The germline V gene has CDR1 LNHDA and CDR2 SQIVND (reference sequence). The CDR3 spans 13 residues.

This clone was picked up a small number of times. The chain has TRBV13 and TRBJ1-2, with TRBD1 identical over 11 bases. Per the germline V gene, CDR1 is PRHDT and CDR2 is FYEKMQ (reference sequence). CDR3 length equals 14 residues. J lost 3 bases, V lost 6 bases, and 3 bases had no gene match. The CDR3 DNA follows: TGTGCCAGCAGAAGGACAGGGGGCGACTATGGCTACACCTTC. Translating gives CASRRTGGDYGYTF. Variable domain in full (rest from reference TRBV13 and TRBJ1-2): AAGVIQSPRHLIKEKRETATLKCYPIPRHDTVYWYQQGPGQDPQFLISFYEKMQSDKGSIPDRFSAQQFSDYHSELNMSSLELGDSALYFCASRRTGGDYGYTFGSGTRLTVV.

The chain joins TRBV6-2 or TRBV6-3 to TRBJ1-1; 9 bases align to TRBD1. The germline V gene has CDR1 MNHEY and CDR2 SVGEGT. J was trimmed by 7 bases and V by 5 bases; bases with no gene match: 5. The CDR3 extends over 13 amino acids. In DNA form, the CDR3 reads TGTGCCAGCAGTCGGGGACAGGGTCTTGAAGCTTTCTTT. This gives the protein CASSRGQGLEAFF.

The chain recombines TRBV5-1 with TRBJ2-7, with a weak D call TRBD2 (7 bases). The CDR3 length is 12 residues. Germline CDR1 is SGHRS and CDR2 is YFSETQ. Trimming removed 4 bases from V and 5 bases from J, with 10 bases in between. CDR3 sequence: CASSPGGDEQYF. The CDR3 DNA is TGCGCCAGCAGCCCGGGGGGCGACGAGCAGTACTTC.

This clone was seen just once. The chain combines TRBV2 with TRBJ1-1, with D uncertain. V was cut by 3 bases and J by 0 bases, with 8 bases left in between. From germline, CDR1 is SNHLY and CDR2 FYNNEI. The CDR3 extends over 14 amino acids. CDR3 protein: CASSDRFLNTEAFF. For the CDR3, the DNA is TGTGCCAGCAGTGACAGGTTTTTGAACACTGAAGCTTTCTTT.

The CDR3 sequence is CASSISRGVPDTQYF. CDR3 DNA sequence: TGTGCCAGTAGTATATCCCGCGGGGTCCCAGATACGCAGTATTTT. V gene TRBV19 combines with J gene TRBJ2-3, with a weak D call TRBD2 (6 bases). V was trimmed by 2 bases and J by 4 bases, leaving 13 bases between them. Germline assignment: CDR1 LNHDA and CDR2 SQIVND (reference sequence). The CDR3 consists of 15 residues.

The chain employs TRBV27 and TRBJ1-1, with D unclear. The CDR3 covers 13 residues. Germline lookup yields CDR1 MNHEY and CDR2 SMNVEV (reference sequence). V was clipped by 5 bases and J by 6 bases, with 13 bases between them. The CDR3 DNA follows: TGTGCCAGCAGTCTCACAATTAGCGCTGAAGCTTTCTTT. Amino acid sequence: CASSLTISAEAFF.